The source of this TCR beta chain is a study of shared clonotypes between healthy human individuals. Sequenced by immunoSEQ multiplex PCR; TCRdb stores in-frame clones only, minus some. The table has a few hundred thousand clones, roughly 84% seen once; the top ten hold around 15%. Germline lookup yields CDR1 LGHNA and CDR2 YSLEER. J was trimmed by 4 bases and V by 1 base; bases with no gene match: 4. This CDR3 region has 15 residues. The V call is TRBV4-3, the J call TRBJ2-7, with TRBD1 matching over 10 bases. The TCR originated in a man in his late teens or twenties in good health. Sequencing used memory CD8+ T cells sorted from blood. Sample subset: CD45RO+ cells pooled with CCR7-negative TemRA cells. The CDR3 reads CASSQGQGAGYEQYF. Written as DNA, the CDR3 is TGCGCCAGCAGCCAAGGACAGGGGGCGGGTTACGAGCAGTACTTC.